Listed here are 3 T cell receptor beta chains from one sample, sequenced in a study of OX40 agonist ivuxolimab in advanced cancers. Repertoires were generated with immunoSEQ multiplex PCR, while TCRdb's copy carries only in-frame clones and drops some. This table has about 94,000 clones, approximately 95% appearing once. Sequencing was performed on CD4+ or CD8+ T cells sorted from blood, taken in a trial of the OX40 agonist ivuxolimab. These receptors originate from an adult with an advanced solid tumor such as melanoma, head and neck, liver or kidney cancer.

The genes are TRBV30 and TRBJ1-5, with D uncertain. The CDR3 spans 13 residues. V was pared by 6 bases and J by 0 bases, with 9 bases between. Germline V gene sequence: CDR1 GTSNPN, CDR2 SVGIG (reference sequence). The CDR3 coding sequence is TGTGCCTGCGCAAGTTATAGCAATCAGCCCCAGCATTTT. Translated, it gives CACASYSNQPQHF.

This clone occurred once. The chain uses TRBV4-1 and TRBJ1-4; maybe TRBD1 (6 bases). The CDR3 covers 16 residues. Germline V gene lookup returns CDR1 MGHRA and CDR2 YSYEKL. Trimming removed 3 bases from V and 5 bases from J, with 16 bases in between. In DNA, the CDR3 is TGCGCCAGCAGCCAGGACCCACAGGGAAGGAATGAAAAACTGTTTTTT. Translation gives CASSQDPQGRNEKLFF.

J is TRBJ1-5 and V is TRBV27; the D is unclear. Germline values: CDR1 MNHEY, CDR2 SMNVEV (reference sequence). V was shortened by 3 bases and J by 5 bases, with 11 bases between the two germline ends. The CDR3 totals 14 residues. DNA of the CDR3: TGTGCCAGCAGTTTTAGTACACAAGATCAGCCCCAGCATTTT. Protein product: CASSFSTQDQPQHF.